The T cell receptor (beta chain) described here comes from a study of cytomegalovirus exposure and HLA in healthy donors. Germline values: CDR1 WSHSY, CDR2 SAAADI. The CDR3 extends over 14 amino acids. V was cut by 6 bases and J by 6 bases, with 15 bases left in between. The PCR ran on 60 Vbeta and 13 Jbeta primers. Sequencing used immunoSEQ multiplex PCR; TCRdb keeps in-frame clones, though not all of them. The table lists roughly 170,000 clones, roughly 85% of them singletons. The chain employs TRBV10-2 and TRBJ1-5; D remains unclear. Sequencing was performed on PBMCs. This sequence originates from a man aged 25 to 40 in good health and CMV-seronegative. CDR3 loop: CASRRAGKGQPQHF. DNA for the CDR3: TGCGCCAGCAGGAGGGCGGGTAAGGGTCAGCCCCAGCATTTT.